A selection of T cell receptor beta chains follows, all from one sample in a study of T cell responses to AZD1222 COVID-19 vaccine. Profiling relied on immunoSEQ multiplex PCR, and the TCRdb table lists in-frame clones only, not all of them. The sample shows more than 250,000 clones, just over 90% of them seen only once. The sample here was peripheral blood, taken on day 0 of AZD1222 vaccination. The origin of the receptors is an adult in good health. Both conserved end residues are part of each CDR3. The D gene is left open where the match is weak. Not every row has a clone size; where given, it reads once, few, many or a size class.

d_gene,abundance,j_gene,v_gene,CDR3aa,CDR3nt
TRBD2,few,TRBJ2-5,TRBV2,CASTRGSGETQYF,TGTGCCAGCACCCGGGGTAGCGGGGAGACCCAGTACTTC
TRBD1,.,TRBJ2-3,TRBV24-1,CATSDPGTGRDTQYF,TGTGCCACCAGTGACCCCGGGACAGGGCGAGATACGCAGTATTTT
.,.,TRBJ1-3,TRBV7-9,CASSLEGTGNTIYF,TGTGCCAGCAGCCTTGAGGGTACTGGAAACACCATATATTTT
.,.,TRBJ1-4,TRBV11-2,CASSSSAQGVREKLFF,TGTGCCAGCAGCTCCTCCGCACAGGGAGTTCGTGAAAAACTGTTTTTT
.,.,TRBJ1-2,TRBV2,CASRGSNYGYTF,TGTGCCAGCAGGGGATCTAACTATGGCTACACCTTC
.,.,TRBJ1-6,TRBV19,CASSLDRNSPLHF,TGTGCCAGTAGTCTTGACAGAAATTCACCCCTCCACTTT
.,.,TRBJ2-7,TRBV4-1,CASSQTVAYEQYF,TGCGCCAGCAGCCAAACCGTGGCCTACGAGCAGTACTTC
TRBD2,.,TRBJ2-7,TRBV6-5,CATGRDYEQYF,TGTGCCACGGGGAGGGACTACGAGCAGTACTTC
TRBD2,.,TRBJ2-1,TRBV14,CASSGLAGVGSYNEQFF,TGTGCCAGCAGCGGACTAGCGGGAGTAGGGTCCTACAATGAGCAGTTCTTC
.,.,TRBJ1-3,TRBV19,CASTMGRSGNTIYF,TGTGCCAGTACCATGGGGCGGTCCGGAAACACCATATATTTT
TRBD2,.,TRBJ2-7,TRBV28,CASSSPPPLTSGIYEQYF,TGTGCCAGCAGCTCCCCTCCCCCCCTGACTAGCGGGATCTACGAGCAGTACTTC
.,.,TRBJ2-2,TRBV28,CASSVGRLTGELFF,TGTGCCAGCAGCGTCGGAAGGCTAACCGGGGAGCTGTTTTTT
.,.,TRBJ1-6,TRBV30,CAWNPGTSYNSPLHF,TGTGCCTGGAATCCCGGGACCTCCTATAATTCACCCCTCCACTTT
.,.,TRBJ2-3,TRBV6-6,CASSYSIDPYSQYF,TGTGCCAGCAGTTACTCGATAGACCCTTACTCGCAGTATTTT
.,.,TRBJ1-5,TRBV4-1,CASSQDTGGPQHF,TGCGCCAGCAGCCAAGATACGGGGGGGCCCCAGCATTTT
.,.,TRBJ2-5,TRBV2,CASSERRETQYF,TGTGCCAGCAGTGAACGCAGAGAGACCCAGTACTTC
.,.,TRBJ2-7,TRBV7-2,CASSLLDRAAGGEQYF,TGTGCCAGCAGTTTACTGGACAGGGCGGCGGGAGGCGAGCAGTACTTC
.,.,TRBJ1-5,TRBV19,CASSIVLYGNQPQHF,TGTGCCAGTAGTATAGTCTTGTACGGCAATCAGCCCCAGCATTTT
.,.,TRBJ2-7,TRBV4-1,CASSLPGTDSYEQYF,TGCGCCAGCAGCCTTCCCGGGACGGACTCCTACGAGCAGTACTTC
TRBD2,.,TRBJ2-7,TRBV4-3,CASSQDWTSGTYEQYF,TGCGCCAGCAGCCAAGACTGGACTAGCGGGACCTACGAGCAGTACTTC
TRBD2,.,TRBJ2-1,TRBV24-1,CATSDYAGGPDEQFF,TGTGCCACCAGTGATTATGCGGGAGGGCCGGATGAGCAGTTCTTC
.,.,TRBJ2-7,TRBV10-2,CASQTATYEQYF,TGCGCCAGCCAAACAGCCACCTACGAGCAGTACTTC
.,.,TRBJ1-1,TRBV28,CASSTGSNTEAFF,TGTGCCAGCTCAACAGGCTCGAACACTGAAGCTTTCTTT
.,.,TRBJ1-3,TRBV7-6,CASSSRLAGTKTGNTIYF,TGTGCCAGCAGCTCCCGGCTGGCGGGGACTAAGACTGGAAACACCATATATTTT
.,.,TRBJ1-2,TRBV28,CASSSQQSYGYTF,TGTGCCAGCAGTTCTCAACAGAGTTATGGCTACACCTTC
.,.,TRBJ2-1,TRBV4-3,CASSQDQGRGGTQFF,TGCGCCAGCAGCCAAGATCAGGGGCGAGGGGGAACACAGTTCTTC
.,once,TRBJ1-5,TRBV5-1,CASRAGRNNQPQHF,TGCGCCAGCAGAGCAGGGAGGAACAATCAGCCCCAGCATTTT
TRBD2,.,TRBJ2-7,TRBV10-1,CASSEPGLGTSDGEQYF,TGCGCCAGCAGTGAGCCTGGACTAGGTACAAGCGATGGGGAGCAGTACTTC
TRBD2,.,TRBJ2-3,TRBV11-3,CASSTSGRSDTQYF,TGTGCCAGCAGCACTAGCGGGAGGTCAGATACGCAGTATTTT
.,.,TRBJ2-3,TRBV28,CASSSPRSTDTQYF,TGTGCCAGCAGTTCCCCCCGCAGCACAGATACGCAGTATTTT
.,.,TRBJ1-5,TRBV18,CASSQLLDQPQHF,TGTGCCAGCTCCCAGCTCCTGGATCAGCCCCAGCATTTT
.,.,TRBJ1-1,TRBV5-1,CASSSVPGHTEAFF,TGCGCCAGCAGCTCCGTCCCGGGGCACACTGAAGCTTTCTTT
.,.,TRBJ2-7,TRBV28,CASSFSSTTYEQYF,TGTGCCAGCAGTTTTAGCAGTACGACCTACGAGCAGTACTTC
.,.,TRBJ2-7,TRBV9,CASSVDPGLSYEQYF,TGTGCCAGCAGCGTAGATCCGGGACTCTCCTACGAGCAGTACTTC
.,.,TRBJ1-3,TRBV12-2,CASRPIRHLTAAPGNTIYF,TGTGCAAGTCGCCCGATTAGGCACCTTACAGCCGCCCCTGGAAACACCATATATTTT
TRBD1,.,TRBJ2-3,TRBV19,CASSTGQGAGDTQYF,TGTGCCAGTAGCACTGGTCAGGGGGCAGGGGATACGCAGTATTTT
.,.,TRBJ1-1,TRBV4-2,CASSHPGRQDTEAFF,TGTGCCAGCAGCCACCCGGGACGTCAGGACACTGAAGCTTTCTTT
.,.,TRBJ2-2,TRBV2,CASRQAVGTGELFF,TGTGCCAGCAGACAAGCAGTAGGGACCGGGGAGCTGTTTTTT
TRBD1,.,TRBJ2-1,TRBV11-3,CASSPIDRDSNEQFF,TGTGCCAGCAGCCCTATTGACAGGGACAGCAATGAGCAGTTCTTC
.,.,TRBJ1-5,TRBV11-2,CASSLARGSQPQHF,TGTGCCAGCAGCTTAGCCAGGGGAAGTCAGCCCCAGCATTTT
TRBD1,.,TRBJ1-4,TRBV7-2,CASSAWTGGDEKLFF,TGTGCCAGCAGCGCTTGGACAGGGGGGGATGAAAAACTGTTTTTT
.,.,TRBJ2-7,TRBV27,CASSLFADLYEQYF,TGTGCCAGCAGTTTATTCGCTGACCTCTACGAGCAGTACTTC
TRBD1,.,TRBJ2-3,TRBV25-1,CASTGQGSDTQYF,TGTGCCAGCACCGGACAGGGGTCAGATACGCAGTATTTT
.,.,TRBJ2-4,TRBV29-1,CSVAGNIQYF,TGCAGCGTTGCGGGAAACATTCAGTACTTC
TRBD1,.,TRBJ1-2,TRBV7-9,CASSLQGASYGYTF,TGTGCCAGCAGCCTACAGGGGGCAAGCTATGGCTACACCTTC
TRBD2,.,TRBJ2-1,TRBV6-1,CASSEGSGRKYNEQFF,TGTGCCAGCAGTGAAGGGAGCGGGAGGAAGTATAATGAGCAGTTCTTC
TRBD1,.,TRBJ1-2,TRBV7-3,CASSLVAQGRYGYTF,TGTGCCAGCAGCTTAGTTGCACAGGGGAGATATGGCTACACCTTC
.,.,TRBJ2-2,TRBV28,CASRPSARTGELFF,TGTGCCAGCAGGCCTTCTGCGAGAACCGGGGAGCTGTTTTTT
.,.,TRBJ2-2,TRBV23-1,CASKGGKNTGELFF,TGCGCCAGCAAAGGCGGAAAGAACACCGGGGAGCTGTTTTTT
TRBD2,.,TRBJ2-7,TRBV27,CASSPTGTTAYEQYF,TGTGCCAGCAGCCCCACCGGGACTACAGCCTACGAGCAGTACTTC
.,.,TRBJ2-7,TRBV13,CASSPADSARSYEQYF,TGTGCCAGCAGCCCGGCGGACAGCGCACGGTCCTACGAGCAGTACTTC
TRBD2,.,TRBJ2-3,TRBV19,CASSISVGSGGLRDTQYF,TGTGCCAGTAGTATCTCCGTTGGTAGCGGGGGGCTCCGAGATACGCAGTATTTT
.,once,TRBJ2-5,TRBV4-1,CASVPAPRAGETQYF,TGCGCCAGCGTCCCAGCTCCCAGGGCCGGGGAGACCCAGTACTTC
.,.,TRBJ1-5,TRBV19,CASRPGLSNQPQHF,TGTGCCAGTAGACCAGGGCTTAGCAATCAGCCCCAGCATTTT
TRBD2,few,TRBJ2-1,TRBV9,CASSVETAGANEQFF,TGTGCCAGCAGCGTAGAAACAGCGGGGGCTAATGAGCAGTTCTTC
.,.,TRBJ1-2,TRBV7-2,CASSLEVRGGYTF,TGTGCCAGCAGCTTAGAGGTCAGGGGTGGCTACACCTTC
.,.,TRBJ1-2,TRBV7-9,CASSLGGQYGYTF,TGTGCCAGCAGCTTAGGGGGGCAGTATGGCTACACCTTC